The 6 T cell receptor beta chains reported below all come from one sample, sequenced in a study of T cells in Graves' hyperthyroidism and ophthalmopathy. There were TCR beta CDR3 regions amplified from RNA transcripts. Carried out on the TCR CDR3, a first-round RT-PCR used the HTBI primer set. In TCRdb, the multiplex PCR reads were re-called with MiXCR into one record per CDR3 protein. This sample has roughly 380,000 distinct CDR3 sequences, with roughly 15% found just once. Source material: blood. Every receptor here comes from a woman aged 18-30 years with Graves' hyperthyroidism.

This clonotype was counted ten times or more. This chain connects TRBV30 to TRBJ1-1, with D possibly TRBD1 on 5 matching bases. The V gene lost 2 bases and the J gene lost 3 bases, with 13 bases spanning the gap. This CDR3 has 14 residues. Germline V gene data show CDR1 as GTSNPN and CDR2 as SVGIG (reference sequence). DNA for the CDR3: TGTGCCTGGAGTCAGGGACGGATGTACACTGAAGCTTTCTTT. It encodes CAWSQGRMYTEAFF.

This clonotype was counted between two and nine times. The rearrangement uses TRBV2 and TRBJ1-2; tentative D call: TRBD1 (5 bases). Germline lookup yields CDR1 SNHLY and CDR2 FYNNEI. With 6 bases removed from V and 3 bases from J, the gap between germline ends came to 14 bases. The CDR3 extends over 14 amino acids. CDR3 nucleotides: TGTGCCAGCAGGGAACTGGGGGGGGACTATGGCTACACCTTC. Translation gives CASRELGGDYGYTF.

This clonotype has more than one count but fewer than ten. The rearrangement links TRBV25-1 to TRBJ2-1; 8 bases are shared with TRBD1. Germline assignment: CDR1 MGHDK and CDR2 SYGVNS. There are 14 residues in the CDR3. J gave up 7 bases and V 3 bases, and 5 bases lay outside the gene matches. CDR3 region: CASSDQGAMNEQFF. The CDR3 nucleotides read TGTGCCAGCAGTGACCAGGGGGCTATGAATGAGCAGTTCTTC.

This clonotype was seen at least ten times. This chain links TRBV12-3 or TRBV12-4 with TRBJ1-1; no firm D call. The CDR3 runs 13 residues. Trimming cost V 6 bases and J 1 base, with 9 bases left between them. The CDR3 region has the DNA TGTGCCAGCAGCTCGGACGGGAACACTGAAGCTTTCTTT. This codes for CASSSDGNTEAFF.

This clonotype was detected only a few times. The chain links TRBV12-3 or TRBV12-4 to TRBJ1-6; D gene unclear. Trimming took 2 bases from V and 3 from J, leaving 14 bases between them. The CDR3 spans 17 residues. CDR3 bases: TGTGCCAGCAGTTTAAATTTTGACACCAACTATAATTCACCCCTCCACTTT. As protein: CASSLNFDTNYNSPLHF.

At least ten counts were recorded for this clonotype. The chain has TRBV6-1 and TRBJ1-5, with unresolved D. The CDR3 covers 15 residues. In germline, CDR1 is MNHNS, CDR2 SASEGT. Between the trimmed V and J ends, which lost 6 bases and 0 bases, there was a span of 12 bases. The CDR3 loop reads CASSPDSYSNQPQHF. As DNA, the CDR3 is TGTGCCAGCAGCCCAGATAGCTATAGCAATCAGCCCCAGCATTTT.